This entry lists 25 T cell receptor beta chains sequenced from one sample in a study of T-cell memory formation after mild COVID-19. One entry per CDR3 protein results from TCRdb running MiXCR on the 5' RACE reads. The table lists around 180,000 distinct CDR3 sequences, about 18% of them singletons. Sequenced input: PBMCs or a T cell subset sorted from them (not recorded which). These receptors all come from a man younger than 35 who had mild COVID-19 (a few samples of this study predate the infection). Cell type and time point are not known.

The table lists this clonotype with a few counts. V usage is TRBV5-1 and J usage is TRBJ1-3, with D possibly matching TRBD1 (5 bases). CDR1 SGHRS and CDR2 YFSETQ come from the germline V gene. With 0 bases removed from V and 0 bases from J, the gap between germline ends came to 7 bases. The CDR3 has 15 amino acids. DNA for the CDR3: TGCGCCAGCAGCTTGGTCCAGGGCTCTGGAAACACCATATATTTT. Translation gives CASSLVQGSGNTIYF.

The J gene is TRBJ1-5, the V gene TRBV5-5, with 8 bases identical to TRBD1. The germline V gene has CDR1 SGHKS and CDR2 YYEKEE (reference sequence). V dropped 5 bases and J dropped 4; count of bases not matched to a gene: 8. This CDR3 is built from 15 residues. The CDR3 loop reads CASRKQGVGNQPQHF. CDR3 DNA: TGTGCCAGCAGAAAACAGGGGGTTGGGAATCAGCCCCAGCATTTT.

This clonotype was seen only a few times. Here the CDR3 DNA reads TGCGCCAGCAGCAAAAACAGGGGGAACACTGAAGCTTTCTTT. The encoded protein is CASSKNRGNTEAFF. The rearrangement uses TRBV5-1 and TRBJ1-1, with 7 bases identical to TRBD1. Germline values: CDR1 SGHRS, CDR2 YFSETQ. The CDR3 contains 14 residues. With 4 bases clipped from V and 1 base from J, the junction kept 4 bases outside the gene matches.

V gene TRBV18 combines with J gene TRBJ1-4, with TRBD1 matching 7 bases. CDR1 KGHSH and CDR2 LQKENI come from the germline V gene. V dropped 4 bases and J dropped 8; count of bases not matched to a gene: 1. The CDR3 runs to 12 residues. The CDR3 region is CASSQDREKLFF. The DNA of the CDR3 is TGTGCCAGCTCACAGGACAGGGAAAAACTGTTTTTT.

This clonotype was counted only a few times. The chain employs TRBV7-9 and TRBJ1-1; D ambiguous. CDR1 is SEHNR and CDR2 is FQNEAQ in the germline V gene (reference sequence). V was shortened by 7 bases and J by 11 bases, with 17 bases between the two germline ends. This CDR3 contains 12 residues. In nucleotides, the CDR3 is TGTGCCAGCAAGGGCAGGTCTAAAGGGGCTTTCTTT. This translates into CASKGRSKGAFF.

The rearrangement uses TRBV6-1 and TRBJ2-7; no reliable D call. Germline assignment: CDR1 MNHNS and CDR2 SASEGT. V lost 6 bases and J lost 3, with 9 bases in between. This CDR3 is 12 amino acids long. The CDR3: CASSRVGYEQYV. The DNA of the CDR3 is TGTGCCAGCAGCCGTGTCGGCTACGAGCAGTACGTC.

This clonotype was detected only a few times. CDR3 sequence: CASSARGLDTDTQYF. Here the CDR3 DNA reads TGTGCCAGCAGCGCAAGGGGACTAGACACAGATACGCAGTATTTT. This chain links TRBV5-5 with TRBJ2-3; 8 bases are shared with TRBD2. The CDR3 runs 15 residues. Trimming removed 4 bases from V and 2 bases from J; junction bases left unmatched: 6. CDR1 is SGHKS, CDR2 YYEKEE, per germline (reference sequence).

This clonotype has more than one count but fewer than ten. This chain connects TRBV5-1 to TRBJ1-1; the match to TRBD1 covers 9 bases. Germline V gene lookup returns CDR1 SGHRS and CDR2 YFSETQ. This CDR3 spans 16 amino acids. V lost 3 bases to trimming and J lost 4 bases; unmatched junction nucleotides: 10. In DNA form, the CDR3 reads TGCGCCAGCAGCTGGAACAGGGGGCCTTCAAGCACTGAAGCTTTCTTT. Translating gives CASSWNRGPSSTEAFF.

This clonotype was seen ten or more times. V is TRBV5-1 and J is TRBJ2-5, with D perhaps TRBD1 (5 bases). Germline values: CDR1 SGHRS, CDR2 YFSETQ. This CDR3 spans 13 amino acids. Deletions cut 2 bases from V and 14 bases from J, with 19 bases between. This chain's CDR3 is CASSLSQGAVSYF. The CDR3 DNA reads as TGCGCCAGCAGCTTATCGCAGGGCGCGGTATCTTACTTC.

J is TRBJ1-6 and V is TRBV20-1, with D unclear. Trimming stripped 3 bases from V and 0 bases from J, with 3 bases between. The CDR3 covers 13 residues. The germline V gene encodes CDR1 DFQATT and CDR2 SNEGSKA (reference sequence). The CDR3 DNA reads TGCAGTGCTAGTAGCTCCTATAATTCACCCCTCCACTTT. It yields the protein CSASSSYNSPLHF.

This rearrangement joins TRBV12-3 or TRBV12-4 to TRBJ2-1, with a tentative D call TRBD2 (7 bases). The CDR3 is made up of 15 amino acids. V lost 7 bases and J 10 bases, leaving 23 bases between the germline ends. CDR3 loop: CASTFGGGVAGEQFF. For the CDR3, the DNA is TGTGCCAGCACCTTCGGCGGGGGCGTCGCCGGCGAGCAGTTCTTC.

The chain is built from TRBV24-1 and TRBJ2-3; 8 bases are a match to TRBD2. Looked up from germline, CDR1 is KGHDR and CDR2 is SFDVKD. This CDR3 comprises 15 residues. The V gene end was trimmed by 4 bases and the J gene end by 1 base; junction bases not matched to a gene: 3. This CDR3 reads CATSEWRGGTDTQYF. In nucleotides, the CDR3 is TGTGCCACCAGTGAGTGGCGGGGGGGCACAGATACGCAGTATTTT.

The CDR3 here is CASSRRSDSTEQFF. The CDR3 nucleotides are TGTGCCAGCAGCCGCCGGTCCGACTCGACTGAGCAGTTCTTC. The chain is built from TRBV6-2 or TRBV6-3 and TRBJ2-1; no reliable D call. The CDR3 is made up of 14 amino acids. Germline CDR1 is MNHEY and CDR2 is SVGEGT. Trimming shortened V by 6 bases and J by 9 bases, and 18 bases separated the two germline ends.

Note on this clonotype: One end of the junction does not line up with germline, which may come from a read error. The chain carries TRBV7-7 and TRBJ2-2; 8 bases match TRBD1. Germline V CDR1 and CDR2: SSHAT, FNYEAQ (reference sequence). The CDR3 runs to 16 residues. CDR3 coding DNA: TGTGCTAGCAGCTCCAGGGCAGGGGGCTTTGGCGGGGAGCTGTTTTTT. Its protein is CASSSRAGGFGGELFF.

This clonotype showed up just a few times. One base away lies a much larger clone, so this may be a sequencing read error. V gene TRBV6-2 or TRBV6-3 combines with J gene TRBJ1-6; D is ambiguous. Germline CDR1 reads MNHEY; CDR2 reads SVGEGT. The CDR3 runs 17 residues. CDR3 DNA sequence: TGTGCCAGCAGACCGTCCGGAGGTGCCGGAATAAATTCACACCTCCACTTT. Protein product: CASRPSGGAGINSHLHF.

The chain links TRBV7-3 to TRBJ2-3; either TRBD1 or TRBD2 may fit D (5 bases each). This CDR3 contains 13 residues. Germline V gene data show CDR1 as SGHTA and CDR2 as FQGTGA. The V end lost 6 bases, the J end lost 2 bases, and 9 bases lay between the germline ends. The CDR3 is CASSGGYTDTQYF. CDR3 in DNA: TGTGCCAGCAGTGGGGGATACACAGATACGCAGTATTTT.

This clonotype was found a few times. The chain has TRBV7-2 and TRBJ1-5; D is undetermined. The V end was cut by 3 bases, the J end by 3 bases, with 12 bases between. There are 15 residues in the CDR3. Germline V gene data show CDR1 as SGHTA and CDR2 as FQGNSA. The CDR3 loop is CASSFDGRFNQPQHF. DNA of the CDR3: TGTGCCAGCAGCTTCGATGGACGGTTCAATCAGCCCCAGCATTTT.

This clonotype was seen more than once but under ten times. The gene calls are TRBV12-3 or TRBV12-4 and TRBJ1-5, with D maybe TRBD1 (5 bases). This CDR3 has 14 amino acids. Deletions cut 3 bases from V and 6 bases from J, with 12 bases between. The CDR3, as DNA: TGTGCCAGCAGTTTGTGGGGCGTGGGTCAGCCCCAGCATTTT. As protein: CASSLWGVGQPQHF.

CDR3 sequence: CAISEGPVGEKLFF. CDR3 nucleotides: TGTGCCATCAGTGAGGGCCCGGTGGGCGAAAAACTGTTTTTT. The chain joins TRBV10-3 to TRBJ1-4; the D is unclear. This CDR3 region has 14 residues. Trimming removed 2 bases at V and 8 bases at J, with 12 bases between. Germline V gives CDR1 ENHRY, CDR2 SYGVKD.

The table lists this clonotype with many counts. J is TRBJ2-3 and V is TRBV20-1, with TRBD2 as a possible D gene (5 bases). The CDR3 spans 15 residues. Trimming removed 3 bases at V and 1 base at J, with 14 bases between. CDR1 DFQATT and CDR2 SNEGSKA come from the germline V gene (reference sequence). The CDR3 nucleotides are TGCAGTGCTAGCGCTGCGGCGGGTCGCACAGATACGCAGTATTTT. Amino acid sequence: CSASAAAGRTDTQYF.

The rearrangement joins TRBV6-5 to TRBJ2-7, with D possibly being TRBD2 (5 bases). Trimming shortened V by 2 bases and J by 6 bases, and 14 bases separated the two germline ends. The CDR3 is 14 amino acids. CDR1 and CDR2 (germline): MNHEY, SVGAGI. CDR3 residues: CASSYVWRVSEQYF. CDR3 sequence (DNA): TGTGCCAGCAGTTACGTCTGGCGGGTCAGCGAGCAGTACTTC.

The genes are TRBV9 and TRBJ2-3; D is uncertain. CDR1 is SGDLS and CDR2 is YYNGEE in the germline V gene. The CDR3 is 16 amino acids. The V gene lost 0 bases and the J gene lost 2 bases, with 13 bases spanning the gap. CDR3 sequence reads: CASSVVGVGVTDTQYF. DNA of the CDR3: TGTGCCAGCAGCGTAGTGGGCGTCGGAGTCACAGATACGCAGTATTTT. The full variable domain, its missing parts supplied by reference TRBV9 and TRBJ2-3, is DSGVTQTPKHLITATGQRVTLRCSPRSGDLSVYWYQQSLDQGLQFLIQYYNGEERAKGNILERFSAQQFPDLHSELNLSSLELGDSALYFCASSVVGVGVTDTQYFGPGTRLTVL.

This clonotype was picked up one time. The junction departs from germline at one end; a sequencing error may be responsible. The chain is built from TRBV14 and TRBJ1-2; D possibly corresponds to TRBD1 (6 bases). The germline gives CDR1 SGHDN, CDR2 FVKESK. This CDR3 region has 14 residues. The CDR3 region has the DNA TGTGCCAGCAGCCATCGGACAGCTCGTTATGGCTGCACCTTC. It encodes CASSHRTARYGCTF.

This clonotype was detected a few times. The J gene is TRBJ2-1, the V gene TRBV7-9; D perhaps matches TRBD1 (5 bases). This CDR3 has 14 amino acids. V dropped 1 base and J dropped 9 bases, with 13 bases sitting between them. Looked up from germline, CDR1 is SEHNR and CDR2 is FQNEAQ (reference sequence). CDR3 bases: TGTGCCAGCAGCTTAGAGCAGGGCTCGGCTGAGCAGTTCTTC. Protein: CASSLEQGSAEQFF.

In its sample, this clonotype was seen a few times. The rearrangement joins TRBV4-3 to TRBJ2-3; possibly TRBD2 for D (5 bases). This CDR3 has 16 residues. Germline lookup yields CDR1 LGHNA and CDR2 YSLEER. V was clipped by 3 bases and J by 1 base, with 14 bases between them. The CDR3 nucleotides read TGCGCCAGCAGCCATGAGGCGGGCGGAGGCACAGATACGCAGTATTTT. It codes for CASSHEAGGGTDTQYF.